A single sample gave rise to the 2 T cell receptor beta chains below, sequenced in a study of glioma-infiltrating T cells after dendritic cell vaccination. Sequenced by immunoSEQ multiplex PCR; TCRdb stores in-frame clones only, minus some. The data show around 96,000 clones, 79% seen once. The sample here was blood, taken before dendritic cell vaccination. The receptors shown here come from a human donor with glioblastoma.

The chain uses TRBV25-1 and TRBJ2-7; 8 bases match TRBD1. The CDR3 spans 15 residues. The V gene's germline CDR1 is MGHDK and CDR2 SYGVNS. V was pared by 2 bases and J by 4 bases, with 7 bases of the junction left unmatched. CDR3 sequence: CASSERAGGRYEQYF. The CDR3 nucleotides read TGTGCCAGCAGTGAACGGGCAGGGGGCAGGTACGAGCAGTACTTC.

This clone was detected only once. J is TRBJ2-5 and V is TRBV29-1; tentatively, D is TRBD1 (7 bases). Trimming pared 1 base from V and 7 bases from J, leaving 13 bases between. The CDR3 is made up of 13 amino acids. Germline values: CDR1 SQVTM, CDR2 ANQGSEA. CDR3: CSVEARQGGTQYF. The CDR3 region has the DNA TGCAGCGTTGAAGCGCGTCAGGGGGGGACCCAGTACTTC.